Below, one T cell receptor (beta chain) is given with its context. Its target is not known. This record belongs to a study of CD8 T cells in Susac syndrome. Study context: Sequenced Susac syndrome patients included over 5 with active disease and under ten who were in remission.

An input of 0.5 to 1 ug of RNA was subjected to reverse transcription using random hexamers. TCRdb reprocessed the immunoSEQ multiplex PCR reads with MiXCR, giving one entry per CDR3 protein. The table includes about 240,000 distinct CDR3 sequences, roughly 95% detected once. Bulk CD8+ and CD4+ cells came from magnetic negative isolation; CD8+ TEMRA by FACS. V shed 6 bases, J shed 3 bases, and the junction held 12 bases outside the gene matches. This CDR3 comprises 17 residues. In germline, CDR1 is SEHNR, CDR2 FQNEAQ (reference sequence). Study observations and caveats: In Susac syndrome, the CD4+ T cell repertoires did not show clonal expansion.

This TCR was recovered from a human donor with Susac syndrome. Source material: CD4+ T cells from PBMCs. This chain joins TRBV7-9 and TRBJ2-1; 9 bases line up with TRBD2. In DNA form, the CDR3 reads TGTGCCAGCAGTCGATCCCTGGCGGGAGGGCTCTACAATGAGCAGTTCTTC. Protein: CASSRSLAGGLYNEQFF.